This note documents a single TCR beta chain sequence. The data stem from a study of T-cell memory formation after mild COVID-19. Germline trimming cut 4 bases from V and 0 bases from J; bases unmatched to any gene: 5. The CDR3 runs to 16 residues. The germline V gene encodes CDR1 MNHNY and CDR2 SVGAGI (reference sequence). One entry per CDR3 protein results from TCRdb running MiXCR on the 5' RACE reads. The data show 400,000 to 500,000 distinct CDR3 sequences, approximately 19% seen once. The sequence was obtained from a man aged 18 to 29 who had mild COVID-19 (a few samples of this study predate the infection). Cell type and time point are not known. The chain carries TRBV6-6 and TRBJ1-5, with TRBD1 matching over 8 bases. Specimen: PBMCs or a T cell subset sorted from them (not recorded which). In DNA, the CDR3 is TGTGCCAGCAGTTTAACAGGGGGTGGTAGCAATCAGCCCCAGCATTTT. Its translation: CASSLTGGGSNQPQHF.